The rows below give T cell receptor beta chains drawn from one sample of a study of blood T cell repertoires in COVID-19. The assay was immunoSEQ multiplex PCR, and TCRdb's table has in-frame clones only and misses some. Here the sample spans over 150,000 clones, roughly 86% being singletons. Sequencing input: peripheral blood. These receptors were taken from an elderly woman with COVID-19, enrolled during active disease. The CDR3 runs from the conserved cysteine through the conserved F or W. D genes are given only for firm matches. Clone size is stated in some rows and not others, as once, few, many or a class when expanded.

CDR3 length,D gene,V gene,clone size,J gene,CDR3 DNA,CDR3 protein
14,TRBD1,TRBV10-3,-,TRBJ1-1,TGTGCCATCAGTGGGGGACAGGGGGGAACTGAAGCTTTCTTT,CAISGGQGGTEAFF
15,-,TRBV24-1,-,TRBJ1-1,TGTGCCACCAGTGATCATAGAACTGGGAACACTGAAGCTTTCTTT,CATSDHRTGNTEAFF
13,-,TRBV6-7,-,TRBJ2-2,TGTGCCAGCAGTTCCCATCCCACCGGGGAGCTGTTTTTT,CASSSHPTGELFF
14,-,TRBV19,-,TRBJ1-6,TGTGCCAGTAGTACCCGACAAGCTTATTCACCCCTCCACTTT,CASSTRQAYSPLHF
14,-,TRBV4-1,-,TRBJ2-1,TGCGCCAGCAGCCAAGTGAGAAGAGTCGATGAGCAGTTCTTC,CASSQVRRVDEQFF
16,-,TRBV5-1,-,TRBJ2-1,TGCGCCAGCAGCGGGGGGACAGATAACTCCTACAATGAGCAGTTCTTC,CASSGGTDNSYNEQFF
15,TRBD1,TRBV7-9,-,TRBJ2-7,TGTGCCAGCAGCAACCCCGGGACAGGAACCTACGAGCAGTACTTC,CASSNPGTGTYEQYF
16,TRBD2,TRBV9,-,TRBJ2-2,TGTGCCAGCAGCGTAGGAACTAGCGGGGTCTCCGGGGAGCTGTTTTTT,CASSVGTSGVSGELFF
16,-,TRBV4-3,-,TRBJ2-7,TGCGCCAGCAGCCACGAGGCACGACAGGATGCCCACGAGCAGTACTTC,CASSHEARQDAHEQYF
16,TRBD2,TRBV19,-,TRBJ2-3,TGTGCCAGTATGGGGCGTTCTAGCGGGAGCCCAGATACGCAGTATTTT,CASMGRSSGSPDTQYF
11,-,TRBV20-1,-,TRBJ1-4,TGCAGTGTTGATAGGGGTGAAAAACTGTTTTTT,CSVDRGEKLFF
15,-,TRBV3-1/TRBV3-2,-,TRBJ1-5,TGTGCCAGCAGCCAAGATCACGGGGGGAATCAGCCCCAGCATTTT,CASSQDHGGNQPQHF
13,-,TRBV13,once,TRBJ1-2,TGTGCCAGCAGCTTATTTGGGCACTATGGCTACACCTTC,CASSLFGHYGYTF
16,-,TRBV28,few,TRBJ1-4,TGTGCCAGCAGTTTGGAGGGCTTGGTAACTAATGAAAAACTGTTTTTT,CASSLEGLVTNEKLFF
14,TRBD1,TRBV19,-,TRBJ2-7,TGTGCCAGTAGTATGACCGGGACAGCTTACGAGCAGTACTTC,CASSMTGTAYEQYF
15,TRBD1,TRBV6-5,-,TRBJ2-2,TGTGCCAGCAAACGGGACAGTTTATGGACCGGGGAGCTGTTTTTT,CASKRDSLWTGELFF
15,-,TRBV6-6,-,TRBJ2-2,TGTGCCAGCAGTCCTCAAAGATCGGGGGACGGGGAGCTGTTTTTT,CASSPQRSGDGELFF
16,TRBD2,TRBV28,once,TRBJ2-1,TGTGCCAGCAGTTTAAAAACTAGCGGGAGATTAGGCGAGCAGTTCTTC,CASSLKTSGRLGEQFF
14,TRBD1,TRBV5-6,-,TRBJ1-5,TGTGCCAGCAGCTTGGGGACAGGGTACCAGCCCCAGCATTTT,CASSLGTGYQPQHF
20,TRBD2,TRBV19,-,TRBJ2-5,TGTGCCAGTTCAATACAAGCGAGTTTAGGGCTAGCGGGAGTACAAGAGACCCAGTACTTC,CASSIQASLGLAGVQETQYF
13,TRBD2,TRBV9,-,TRBJ2-5,TGTGCCAGCAGCGACAGCGGGGGAGGTACCCAGTACTTC,CASSDSGGGTQYF
13,-,TRBV27,once,TRBJ1-5,TGTGCCAGCAGTCACCGACCGGGGCAGCCCCAGCATTTT,CASSHRPGQPQHF
11,-,TRBV19,-,TRBJ2-1,TGTGCCAGTGGGCTAGGGGGTGAGCAGTTCTTC,CASGLGGEQFF
13,-,TRBV18,-,TRBJ2-7,TGTGCCAGCTCACTTGACAGTGGAGGGGAGCAGTACTTC,CASSLDSGGEQYF
14,-,TRBV11-3,-,TRBJ2-1,TGTGCCAGCAGCCAAGGGGGGGGCAACAATGAGCAGTTCTTC,CASSQGGGNNEQFF
14,-,TRBV6-6,-,TRBJ1-1,TGTGCCAGCAGTTACTCCGAGGGGGTGACTGAAGCTTTCTTT,CASSYSEGVTEAFF
13,-,TRBV18,-,TRBJ1-2,TGTGCCAGCTCAGTCGGGACATCCTATGGCTACACCTTC,CASSVGTSYGYTF
15,TRBD2,TRBV7-2,-,TRBJ2-2,TGTGCCAGCAGCCCGTCAGCGGGAGGTTCCGGGGAGCTGTTTTTT,CASSPSAGGSGELFF
17,-,TRBV28,-,TRBJ1-3,TGTGCCAGCAGTTTCGGGTGGGGGGGATCCTCTGGAAACACCATATATTTT,CASSFGWGGSSGNTIYF
16,-,TRBV5-4,-,TRBJ2-4,TGTGCCAGCAGCCGACAGGAGCTACTAGCCAAAAACATTCAGTACTTC,CASSRQELLAKNIQYF
14,-,TRBV6-2/TRBV6-3,-,TRBJ2-7,TGTGCCAGCAGTGGCGACAGGCAATTCTACGAGCAGTACTTC,CASSGDRQFYEQYF
15,TRBD1,TRBV28,-,TRBJ1-5,TGTGCCAGCAGTTTAGGACAGGGCTTAAATCAGCCCCAGCATTTT,CASSLGQGLNQPQHF
14,-,TRBV19,-,TRBJ2-2,TGTGCCAGTAGTATAGATCGTGTCACCGGGGAGCTGTTTTTT,CASSIDRVTGELFF
12,-,TRBV19,once,TRBJ2-2,TGTGCCAGTAGCCACAGGAGCGGGGAGCTGTTTTTT,CASSHRSGELFF
14,TRBD1,TRBV7-9,-,TRBJ2-5,TGTGCCAGCAGCCCCGGACAGGGTCAAGAGACCCAGTACTTC,CASSPGQGQETQYF
15,-,TRBV6-5,-,TRBJ2-2,TGTGCCACCTCTTGGGGGGAGACGAACACCGGGGAGCTGTTTTTT,CATSWGETNTGELFF
19,TRBD1,TRBV7-2,-,TRBJ2-6,TGTGCCAGCAGCTTATATATGGACAGGGCCTACTCTGGGGCCAACGTCCTGACTTTC,CASSLYMDRAYSGANVLTF
16,-,TRBV7-2,-,TRBJ2-7,TGTGCCAGCAGCTTAGCCCGGGGTGGGAGCTCCTACGAGCAGTACTTC,CASSLARGGSSYEQYF
15,-,TRBV9,-,TRBJ1-3,TGTGCCAGCAGCGTGGACATGGGGGGTGGAAACACCATATATTTT,CASSVDMGGGNTIYF
16,TRBD2,TRBV5-4,-,TRBJ2-3,TGTGCCAGCAGCTTGGCTGGCGGGAGGGCCACAGATACGCAGTATTTT,CASSLAGGRATDTQYF
13,-,TRBV2,-,TRBJ2-5,TGTGCCAGCGAACAGACCTTTCAAGAGACCCAGTACTTC,CASEQTFQETQYF
15,-,TRBV11-3,-,TRBJ2-5,TGTGCCAGCAGTCGAGGGGTAGGGGGCCAAGAGACCCAGTACTTC,CASSRGVGGQETQYF
15,-,TRBV29-1,-,TRBJ1-3,TGCAGCGTTCTTGGGGGGGTAAACTCTGGAAACACCATATATTTT,CSVLGGVNSGNTIYF
15,TRBD2,TRBV11-1,-,TRBJ2-5,TGTGCCAGCAGCTCGGGGGGACTAGGTGCAGAGACCCAGTACTTC,CASSSGGLGAETQYF
16,-,TRBV9,-,TRBJ2-1,TGTGCCAGCAGCCCCACCTCCCGGGACTTGTTAAATGAGCAGTTCTTC,CASSPTSRDLLNEQFF
14,-,TRBV5-1,few,TRBJ1-1,TGCGCCAGCAGCTTTCAGGAGGGGAACACTGAAGCTTTCTTT,CASSFQEGNTEAFF
16,TRBD1,TRBV6-1,-,TRBJ2-1,TGTGCCAGCAGTGAGGTGGTGGGACAGGGCACGGACAATCAGTTCTTC,CASSEVVGQGTDNQFF
16,-,TRBV9,-,TRBJ2-1,TGTGCCAGCAGCCCCCCCAGCGGACGGGCGGTCGATGAGCAGTTCTTC,CASSPPSGRAVDEQFF